A single sample is the source of the 30 T cell receptor beta chains below, sequenced in a study of a mutant IDH1 vaccine in newly diagnosed glioma. Time point specified: week 47, end of study. Vaccinated patients received 300 ug of mutant IDH1 20-mer peptide per dose, with topical imiquimod. Sequencing used immunoSEQ multiplex PCR; TCRdb keeps in-frame clones, though not all of them. The table has over 45,000 clones, around three quarters seen once; the top ten hold roughly 5.4%. Antigens for these TCRs are unknown. The material was PBMCs, obtained from a glioma patient whose treatment included an IDH1 peptide vaccine. Every receptor here comes from a man in his fifties with glioma.

J is TRBJ1-5 and V is TRBV25-1; 7 nucleotides align to TRBD1. V shed 2 bases, J shed 2 bases, and the junction held 6 bases outside the gene matches. The germline gives CDR1 MGHDK, CDR2 SYGVNS. This CDR3 contains 16 residues. For the CDR3, the DNA is TGTGCCAGCAGTGAAGACAGGGTTTATGGCAATCAGCCCCAGCATTTT. It codes for CASSEDRVYGNQPQHF. Based on the CDR3 plus reference TRBV25-1 and TRBJ1-5, the full variable domain is EADIYQTPRYLVIGTGKKITLECSQTMGHDKMYWYQQDPGMELHLIHYSYGVNSTEKGDLSSESTVSRIRTEHFPLTLESARPSHTSQYLCASSEDRVYGNQPQHFGDGTRLSIL.

The V call is TRBV30, the J call TRBJ2-1; no clear D gene. V lost 4 bases and J 8 bases, leaving 12 bases between the germline ends. CDR3 length: 12 amino acids. Per germline, CDR1 GTSNPN and CDR2 SVGIG (reference sequence). CDR3 protein: CAWILSPDEQFF. In DNA form, the CDR3 reads TGTGCCTGGATCCTCAGCCCGGATGAGCAGTTCTTC.

The chain joins TRBV2 to TRBJ2-2, with 8 bases matching TRBD1. Losses at the gene ends were 9 bases for V and 6 bases for J; bases not matched to a gene: 12. The CDR3 covers 15 residues. Germline V gene lookup returns CDR1 SNHLY and CDR2 FYNNEI. CDR3 region: CARGMTGVNSGELFF. CDR3 coding DNA: TGTGCCAGGGGGATGACAGGGGTTAATTCCGGGGAGCTGTTTTTT.

The chain has TRBV10-3 and TRBJ1-2; D might be TRBD1 (5 bases). The CDR3 is made up of 12 amino acids. Trimming stripped 4 bases from V and 6 bases from J, with 9 bases between. Per germline, CDR1 ENHRY and CDR2 SYGVKD. The CDR3 is CAISGEGDGYTF. In nucleotides, the CDR3 is TGTGCCATCAGTGGAGAAGGGGATGGCTACACCTTC.

The chain is built from TRBV6-5 and TRBJ1-1; 7 nucleotides match TRBD1. Germline V gene lookup returns CDR1 MNHEY and CDR2 SVGAGI. The CDR3 extends over 13 amino acids. With V trimmed by 6 bases and J by 6 bases, 7 bases remained unmatched. CDR3 nucleotide sequence: TGTGCCAGCAGGGGACGACAGGGCCCTGAAGCTTTCTTT. This sequence encodes CASRGRQGPEAFF.

The chain carries TRBV5-1 and TRBJ1-1; D gene unclear. CDR1 and CDR2 from the germline V gene are SGHRS and YFSETQ. V was trimmed by 0 bases and J by 0 bases, leaving 9 bases between them. The CDR3 is 15 amino acids. CDR3 sequence reads: CASSLVAAMNTEAFF. The CDR3 DNA is TGCGCCAGCAGCTTGGTGGCGGCAATGAACACTGAAGCTTTCTTT.

The CDR3, as DNA: TGCGCCAGCAGCTTGGACAGGGTAGGAGGGGAGCTGTTTTTT. Residues: CASSLDRVGGELFF. The chain employs TRBV5-1 and TRBJ2-2; tentative D call: TRBD1 (6 bases). V gave up 0 bases and J gave up 8 bases, with 11 bases separating them. This CDR3 spans 14 amino acids. The germline V gene has CDR1 SGHRS and CDR2 YFSETQ. The full variable domain, rest sourced from reference TRBV5-1 and TRBJ2-2, is KAGVTQTPRYLIKTRGQQVTLSCSPISGHRSVSWYQQTPGQGLQFLFEYFSETQRNKGNFPGRFSGRQFSNSRSEMNVSTLELGDSALYLCASSLDRVGGELFFGEGSRLTVL.

The chain couples TRBV18 to TRBJ2-7, with a weak D call TRBD1 (6 bases). The ends were cut back, 4 bases at V and 0 bases at J, with 7 bases in the middle. CDR3 length: 13 residues. Germline V gene data show CDR1 as KGHSH and CDR2 as LQKENI. The CDR3 loop reads CASSLGASYEQYF. CDR3 in DNA: TGTGCCAGCTCACTGGGGGCCTCCTACGAGCAGTACTTC.

The chain is built from TRBV30 and TRBJ2-7; D remains unclear. Trimming pared 5 bases from V and 3 bases from J, leaving 14 bases between. The CDR3 contains 13 residues. CDR1 is GTSNPN and CDR2 is SVGIG in the germline V gene (reference sequence). This CDR3 is CAWSRGANYEQYF. CDR3 coding DNA: TGTGCCTGGTCCCGCGGAGCCAACTACGAGCAGTACTTC.

This chain links TRBV11-1 with TRBJ2-2; D possibly corresponds to TRBD1 (6 bases). V was trimmed by 6 bases and J by 8 bases, leaving 16 bases between them. Germline lookup yields CDR1 SGHAT and CDR2 FQDESV (reference sequence). This CDR3 has 14 residues. The CDR3 sequence is CASRSDRRRGELFF. CDR3 sequence (DNA): TGTGCCAGCAGGTCAGACAGGCGAAGAGGGGAGCTGTTTTTT.

CDR3 in amino acids: CASKRQGGQETQYF. The CDR3 nucleotides read TGTGCCAGTAAGCGACAGGGAGGTCAAGAGACCCAGTACTTC. The gene calls are TRBV19 and TRBJ2-5; tentatively, D is TRBD1 (7 bases). CDR3 length: 14 residues. Trimming cost V 7 bases and J 2 bases, with 14 bases left between them. CDR1 is LNHDA and CDR2 is SQIVND in the germline V gene (reference sequence).

This clone was counted only a few times. The CDR3, as DNA: TGTGCCAGCTCACCGGATTCCGAGCAGTACTTC. It encodes CASSPDSEQYF. The gene calls are TRBV18 and TRBJ2-7; D unresolved. The V end lost 3 bases, the J end lost 6 bases, and 6 bases lay between the germline ends. The CDR3 sequence is 11 residues long. CDR1 KGHSH and CDR2 LQKENI come from the germline V gene. The variable domain in full, completed from reference TRBV18 and TRBJ2-7, reads NAGVMQNPRHLVRRRGQEARLRCSPMKGHSHVYWYRQLPEEGLKFMVYLQKENIIDESGMPKERFSAEFPKEGPSILRIQQVVRGDSAAYFCASSPDSEQYFGPGTRLTVT.

The rearrangement uses TRBV7-8 and TRBJ1-3; 7 positions agree with TRBD1. This CDR3 is 14 amino acids long. Per the germline V gene, CDR1 is SGHVS and CDR2 is FQNEAQ. V lost 5 bases and J lost 0; bases outside the gene matches: 1. CDR3 bases: TGTGCCAGCAGCCGGACAGGCTCTGGAAACACCATATATTTT. Its protein is CASSRTGSGNTIYF. Using reference TRBV7-8 and TRBJ1-3 for the parts outside the CDR3, the full variable domain is GAGVSQSPRYKVAKRGQDVALRCDPISGHVSLFWYQQALGQGPEFLTYFQNEAQLDKSGLPSDRFFAERPEGSVSTLKIQRTQQEDSAVYLCASSRTGSGNTIYFGEGSWLTVV.

This clone is a singleton in its sample. The chain links TRBV13 to TRBJ1-4; D is undetermined. From germline, CDR1 is PRHDT and CDR2 FYEKMQ (reference sequence). The ends were cut back, 1 base at V and 4 bases at J, with 4 bases in the middle. This CDR3 is 13 amino acids long. The CDR3 loop is CASSLEGNEKLFF. In DNA form, the CDR3 reads TGTGCCAGCAGCTTAGAGGGTAATGAAAAACTGTTTTTT.

V usage is TRBV5-1 and J usage is TRBJ1-1, with TRBD1 identical over 7 bases. CDR1 SGHRS and CDR2 YFSETQ come from the germline V gene. This CDR3 contains 14 residues. The V segment lost 4 bases and the J segment 4 bases; nucleotides outside the gene matches: 7. The CDR3 coding sequence is TGCGCCAGCAGCATACAGGGGTTTGGCACTGAAGCTTTCTTT. It translates to CASSIQGFGTEAFF.

This clone was counted only a few times. The gene calls are TRBV9 and TRBJ1-4; D remains unclear. Germline V gene sequence: CDR1 SGDLS, CDR2 YYNGEE. V shed 7 bases and J shed 0 bases, with 13 bases lying between them. The CDR3 contains 15 residues. The CDR3 bases are TGTGCCAGCGGGCCAGGTGGGCCAACTAATGAAAAACTGTTTTTT. Translating it yields CASGPGGPTNEKLFF.

The rearrangement uses TRBV6-1 and TRBJ2-5; D is uncertain. V shed 4 bases and J shed 7 bases, with 16 bases lying between them. The CDR3 length is 14 residues. Germline V gene lookup returns CDR1 MNHNS and CDR2 SASEGT. The CDR3 region has the DNA TGTGCCAGCAGTGGAGATCCCGGATCCCCGACCCAGTACTTC. Its protein product is CASSGDPGSPTQYF.

The chain combines TRBV5-4 with TRBJ2-1; 9 bases fit TRBD1. V dropped 0 bases and J dropped 6; count of bases not matched to a gene: 4. The germline CDR1 and CDR2 sequences are SGHNT and YYREEE (reference sequence). This CDR3 contains 15 residues. The CDR3 DNA reads as TGTGCCAGCAGCTTGGGGACAGGGGCTACCAATGAGCAGTTCTTC. Protein product: CASSLGTGATNEQFF.

The V and J genes are TRBV25-1 and TRBJ1-1; D gene unclear. Germline CDR1 MGHDK, CDR2 SYGVNS. Trimming pared 6 bases from V and 0 bases from J, leaving 11 bases between. This CDR3 contains 14 residues. The CDR3, as DNA: TGTGCCAGCAGCCCAGGCTCGGTGAACACTGAAGCTTTCTTT. It translates to CASSPGSVNTEAFF.

This rearrangement joins TRBV5-8 to TRBJ1-1; possibly TRBD1 for D (6 bases). CDR3 length: 14 residues. CDR1 and CDR2 (germline): SGHTS, YDEGEE. V lost 3 bases and J 4 bases, leaving 13 bases between the germline ends. CDR3 in amino acids: CASSSAWGLTEAFF. CDR3 bases: TGTGCCAGCAGCTCGGCATGGGGGCTCACTGAAGCTTTCTTT.

This clone was counted a few times. The chain uses TRBV9 and TRBJ1-1; unclear D gene. CDR3 length equals 14 residues. Germline assignment: CDR1 SGDLS and CDR2 YYNGEE. Trimming stripped 0 bases from V and 1 base from J, with 7 bases between. The DNA for the CDR3 is TGTGCCAGCAGCGTAGAACATCAGAACACTGAAGCTTTCTTT. It specifies CASSVEHQNTEAFF.

This clone was picked up one time. The genes are TRBV25-1 and TRBJ1-1; D is undetermined. V was shortened by 0 bases and J by 5 bases, with 13 bases between the two germline ends. This CDR3 is 15 amino acids long. The germline CDR1 and CDR2 sequences are MGHDK and SYGVNS. CDR3 residues: CASSEYGKAATEAFF. In DNA form, the CDR3 reads TGTGCCAGCAGTGAATATGGAAAGGCCGCTACTGAAGCTTTCTTT.

V gene TRBV7-2 combines with J gene TRBJ2-5; 9 bases align to TRBD2. CDR1 and CDR2 (germline): SGHTA, FQGNSA. The length of the CDR3 is 15 residues. Trimming at V came to 3 bases and at J to 2 bases, leaving 4 bases not matched to a gene. The CDR3: CASSFSGGIQETQYF. The CDR3 coding sequence is TGTGCCAGCAGCTTCAGCGGGGGGATTCAAGAGACCCAGTACTTC.

The count of this clone is one. The chain has TRBV9 and TRBJ1-3, with D hard to call. Per germline, CDR1 SGDLS and CDR2 YYNGEE. The V and J ends lost 0 bases and 1 base respectively, with 14 bases between them. The CDR3 is made up of 17 amino acids. The CDR3 loop is CASSVDSTQRSGNTIYF. The CDR3 DNA follows: TGTGCCAGCAGCGTAGATTCAACGCAGAGGTCTGGAAACACCATATATTTT.

This clone was found a few times. CDR3 amino acids: CASSQYDSYTGELFF. Written as DNA, the CDR3 is TGTGCCAGCAGCCAATATGACAGTTACACCGGGGAGCTGTTTTTT. The chain joins TRBV4-2 to TRBJ2-2; possible D gene TRBD1, 5 bases. The V end was cut by 2 bases, the J end by 3 bases, with 10 bases between. The V gene's germline CDR1 is LGHNA and CDR2 YNFKEQ. This CDR3 has 15 amino acids.

The rearrangement uses TRBV5-4 and TRBJ1-3; maybe TRBD1 (5 bases). There are 14 residues in the CDR3. The V gene's germline CDR1 is SGHNT and CDR2 YYREEE (reference sequence). The ends were cut back, 2 bases at V and 2 bases at J, with 8 bases in the middle. CDR3 amino acids: CASSFRDAGNTIYF. CDR3 nucleotides: TGTGCCAGCAGCTTCCGGGACGCTGGAAACACCATATATTTT.

The V call is TRBV6-6, the J call TRBJ2-7; possible D gene TRBD2, 5 bases. The CDR3 is 13 residues long. The germline V gene has CDR1 MNHNY and CDR2 SVGAGI (reference sequence). V was cut by 9 bases and J by 5 bases, with 17 bases left in between. The CDR3 region is CASSRGRPDEQYF. CDR3 sequence (DNA): TGTGCCAGTTCTCGCGGGCGCCCTGACGAGCAGTACTTC.

The chain joins TRBV28 to TRBJ2-7; D is possibly TRBD1 (6 bases). V gave up 6 bases and J gave up 3 bases, with 15 bases separating them. CDR1 and CDR2 from the germline V gene are MDHEN and SYDVKM. There are 14 residues in the CDR3. The CDR3 here is CASRPGQTIYEQYF. CDR3 nucleotide sequence: TGTGCCAGCAGACCGGGACAAACAATCTACGAGCAGTACTTC.

This clone is medium-sized in the sample. The chain employs TRBV6-5 and TRBJ1-2, with no clear D. The CDR3 contains 13 residues. Germline CDR1 reads MNHEY; CDR2 reads SVGAGI. V lost 0 bases to trimming and J lost 4 bases, with 6 bases between them. The CDR3 coding sequence is TGTGCCAGCAGTTACTCGTACAGCTATGGCTACACCTTC. The encoded protein is CASSYSYSYGYTF.

The chain is built from TRBV10-3 and TRBJ2-7, with 10 bases that match TRBD1. Looked up from germline, CDR1 is ENHRY and CDR2 is SYGVKD. Trimming removed 3 bases from V and 7 bases from J; junction bases left unmatched: 9. CDR3 length: 15 residues. CDR3 coding DNA: TGTGCCATCAGTGACCCCGGGACAGGGGCAAGGGAGCAGTACTTC. This translates into CAISDPGTGAREQYF.